This T cell receptor (beta chain) was sequenced during a study of blood T cells in healthy people across ages. This CDR3 is built from 18 residues. Germline V gene lookup returns CDR1 SEHNR and CDR2 FQNEAQ (reference sequence). Trimming cost V 2 bases and J 6 bases, with 23 bases left between them. For the second PCR, which ran for roughly 7 to 11 cycles, a sample-barcoded 5' primer and a J-beta primer mix were used. Via MiXCR, TCRdb re-called the 5' RACE reads, giving one row per CDR3 protein. The data hold approximately 780,000 distinct CDR3 sequences, with around 24% observed a single time. The same sample was also studied in work on T cells of mothers and their children.

The receptor's source is a boy aged 10-17 years in good health. This chain uses TRBV7-9 with TRBJ2-1; D ambiguous. The material sequenced was blood. The CDR3 protein is CASSLRYIGQVVVNEQFF. CDR3 DNA: TGTGCCAGCAGCTTAAGATATATCGGGCAGGTGGTGGTCAATGAGCAGTTCTTC.